The rows below give T cell receptor beta chains drawn from one sample of a study of blood T cells in healthy people across ages. MiXCR was run by TCRdb on the 5' RACE reads, yielding one entry per CDR3 protein. This table holds 350,000 to 450,000 distinct CDR3 sequences, 50% to 60% found once. The specimen sequenced was blood. The receptors here all came from a man aged 60 to 69 in good health. The CDR3 runs from the conserved cysteine through the conserved F or W. D genes are given only for firm matches. Clone sizes are given selectively: once, few, many, or a class where the clone is expanded.

TRBD2 TRBJ2-5 - TRBV4-2 TGTGCCAGCAGCCAAGGGCCTGGGGGGGAGCTGGTAGAGACCCAGTACTTC CASSQGPGGELVETQYF
- TRBJ2-3 - TRBV2 TGTGCCAGCACTATAATCCGCCTAGGAGATACGCAGTATTTT CASTIIRLGDTQYF
- TRBJ2-1 - TRBV20-1 TGCAGTGCTTTGATGGCGGGACCCTACAATGAGCAGTTCTTC CSALMAGPYNEQFF
TRBD2 TRBJ2-1 few TRBV12-3/TRBV12-4 TGTGCCAGCAGTTTAGCGGGGGGGAGCGGGAATGAGCAGTTCTTC CASSLAGGSGNEQFF
TRBD2 TRBJ2-5 - TRBV7-9 TGTGCCAGCATCATCACGGGAGCGGGGGGACCATTACTCCAAGAGACCCAGTACTTC CASIITGAGGPLLQETQYF
TRBD1 TRBJ1-1 - TRBV20-1 TGCAGTGCCCAAGGGGGCAGGAACACTGAAGCTTTCTTT CSAQGGRNTEAFF
- TRBJ1-2 - TRBV7-8 TGTGCCAGCAGCCGGACTCCCTTAGATTTCCGTGGCTACACCTTC CASSRTPLDFRGYTF
- TRBJ1-6 - TRBV27 TGTGCCAGCAGTGCGACGGGAGCAATCAATTCACCCCTCCACTTT CASSATGAINSPLHF
TRBD1 TRBJ2-5 - TRBV27 TGTGCCAGCAGAGGGACAGTGAGAGCGGAGACCCAGTACTTC CASRGTVRAETQYF
TRBD2 TRBJ2-1 - TRBV28 TGTGCCAGCAGTTTGACATCTAGCGGGATCTACAATGAGCAGTTCTTC CASSLTSSGIYNEQFF
- TRBJ2-5 few TRBV5-6 TGTGCCAGCAGCTTGGACGCCGGGGAGACCCAGTACTTC CASSLDAGETQYF
- TRBJ1-2 - TRBV4-2 TGTGCCAGCAGCCAGGATGGGACCCCGGGGATGGGCTACACCTTC CASSQDGTPGMGYTF
TRBD2 TRBJ2-5 - TRBV12-3/TRBV12-4 TGTGCCAGCTCCCACAGGGCGGGGGGTAGAGAGACCCAGTACTTC CASSHRAGGRETQYF
- TRBJ2-3 - TRBV9 TGTGCCAACGGCGTAGCTTCTTGGGGGACAGATACGCAGTATTTT CANGVASWGTDTQYF